One sample yielded the 25 T cell receptor beta chains listed below, sequenced in a study of identical twins. Each CDR3 protein is one row after TCRdb ran MiXCR on the 5' RACE reads. The table has nearly 900,000 distinct CDR3 sequences, 9% to 15% seen once. These data were also reused for a study on yellow fever vaccine responses in identical twins.

The sequencing sample was made of PBMCs. The receptors were sampled from a woman aged 18-30 years in good health.

This clonotype was counted only a few times. The chain carries TRBV6-5 and TRBJ2-2, with D possibly being TRBD2 (5 bases). The CDR3 loop spans 17 amino acids. V lost 0 bases to trimming and J lost 1 base, with 12 bases between them. The germline gives CDR1 MNHEY, CDR2 SVGAGI. The CDR3 spells CASSYSRRTRNTGELFF. The DNA of the CDR3 is TGTGCCAGCAGTTACTCGAGGCGGACTCGGAACACCGGGGAGCTGTTTTTT.

This clonotype was seen many times. This chain joins TRBV19 and TRBJ2-3, with D possibly being TRBD1 or TRBD2 (5 bases each). Trimming removed 8 bases at V and 1 base at J, with 16 bases between. Germline V lookup: CDR1 LNHDA, CDR2 SQIVND (reference sequence). This CDR3 is built from 15 residues. The CDR3 sequence is CASSQGVAGTDTQYF. CDR3 in DNA: TGTGCCAGTTCCCAGGGAGTCGCGGGCACAGATACGCAGTATTTT.

The table lists this clonotype with a few counts. This sequence joins TRBV4-1 and TRBJ2-2, with D unresolved. The CDR3 has 15 amino acids. The germline CDR1 and CDR2 sequences are MGHRA and YSYEKL. V was cut by 1 base and J by 4 bases, with 10 bases left in between. CDR3 nucleotides: TGCGCCAGCAGCCAAGGAAGGGTCGGCACCGGGGAGCTGTTTTTT. It specifies CASSQGRVGTGELFF.

This clonotype came up a few times. The chain links TRBV3-1 to TRBJ2-5, with 10 positions matching TRBD2. V was clipped by 0 bases and J by 5 bases; unmatched bases: 9. CDR1 is LGHDT and CDR2 is YNNKEL in the germline V gene (reference sequence). This CDR3 has 17 amino acids. The CDR3 spells CASSQDQITSGVETQYF. In DNA, the CDR3 is TGTGCCAGCAGCCAAGATCAGATCACTAGCGGGGTTGAGACCCAGTACTTC.

The J gene is TRBJ2-7, the V gene TRBV28; D might be TRBD1 or TRBD2, each matching 5 bases. Germline lookup yields CDR1 MDHEN and CDR2 SYDVKM. The V gene lost 3 bases and the J gene lost 5 bases, with 8 bases spanning the gap. There are 12 residues in the CDR3. Here the CDR3 reads CASSFWGHEQYV. CDR3 coding DNA: TGTGCCAGCAGTTTTTGGGGACACGAGCAGTACGTC.

This clonotype was counted a few times. This chain links TRBV20-1 with TRBJ2-1; 11 bases are shared with TRBD1. This CDR3 has 14 residues. Germline values: CDR1 DFQATT, CDR2 SNEGSKA (reference sequence). V lost 6 bases and J lost 0; bases outside the gene matches: 1. CDR3: CSAGTGGSYNEQFF. In nucleotides, the CDR3 is TGCAGTGCCGGGACAGGGGGCTCCTACAATGAGCAGTTCTTC.

V is TRBV7-2 and J is TRBJ1-5; maybe TRBD1 (5 bases). Germline V CDR1 and CDR2: SGHTA, FQGNSA. This CDR3 spans 12 amino acids. The germline V and J ends were trimmed by 1 base and 13 bases, with 11 bases remaining between them. CDR3 in amino acids: CASSLGGTAQHF. CDR3 DNA: TGTGCCAGCAGCTTAGGGGGGACGGCGCAGCATTTT.

There are many counts of this clonotype. It may be a read error: a sequence one base away is much more abundant. V usage is TRBV18 and J usage is TRBJ2-5; D remains unclear. Looked up from germline, CDR1 is KGHSH and CDR2 is LQKENI. Trimming pared 2 bases from V and 5 bases from J, leaving 3 bases between. CDR3 length equals 11 residues. The CDR3 bases are TGTGCCAGCTCACCAGTGGAGACCCAGTACTTC. Translating it yields CASSPVETQYF.

This clonotype was detected a few times. The genes are TRBV3-1 and TRBJ2-1; D ambiguous. The CDR3 has 16 residues. Germline V gene data show CDR1 as LGHDT and CDR2 as YNNKEL (reference sequence). V dropped 4 bases and J dropped 4 bases, with 17 bases sitting between them. CDR3 in amino acids: CASSPPSARPYNEQFF. The CDR3, as DNA: TGTGCCAGCAGCCCCCCGTCGGCTAGACCATACAATGAGCAGTTCTTC.

This clonotype was detected many times. The chain carries TRBV28 and TRBJ1-5; a possible D gene is TRBD1 (6 bases). CDR1 and CDR2 from the germline V gene are MDHEN and SYDVKM. CDR3 size: 14 residues. Trimming took off 5 bases at V and 5 bases at J, with 13 bases between the two ends. The CDR3 region is CASSPPDRYQPQHF. The CDR3 nucleotides read TGTGCCAGCAGTCCGCCGGACAGATATCAGCCCCAGCATTTT.

J is TRBJ2-1 and V is TRBV5-1; TRBD2 matches at 14 bases. CDR3 length equals 18 residues. Trimming removed 0 bases from V and 4 bases from J; junction bases left unmatched: 6. Germline-derived CDR1 and CDR2 are SGHRS and YFSETQ. The CDR3 nucleotides read TGCGCCAGCAGCTTGGGGCAAGGGACTAGCGGGGGATACAATGAGCAGTTCTTC. It encodes CASSLGQGTSGGYNEQFF. Full variable domain (remainder filled in from reference TRBV5-1 and TRBJ2-1): KAGVTQTPRYLIKTRGQQVTLSCSPISGHRSVSWYQQTPGQGLQFLFEYFSETQRNKGNFPGRFSGRQFSNSRSEMNVSTLELGDSALYLCASSLGQGTSGGYNEQFFGPGTRLTVL.

The V and J genes are TRBV7-8 and TRBJ1-1; D is ambiguous. Germline lookup yields CDR1 SGHVS and CDR2 FQNEAQ. Deletions cut 1 base from V and 0 bases from J, with 9 bases between. This CDR3 has 15 residues. As DNA, the CDR3 is TGTGCCAGCAGCTTAGGAGTCGGAATGAACACTGAAGCTTTCTTT. This codes for CASSLGVGMNTEAFF.

This clonotype was seen many times. The chain joins TRBV29-1 to TRBJ2-3; 10 positions match TRBD2. The CDR3 is made up of 16 amino acids. Trimming cost V 1 base and J 2 bases; bases outside gene matches: 6. The V gene's germline CDR1 is SQVTM and CDR2 ANQGSEA. The CDR3 bases are TGCAGCGTTGAAGGCCTAGCGGGGGCCCACACAGATACGCAGTATTTT. Its protein is CSVEGLAGAHTDTQYF.

The V call is TRBV6-1, the J call TRBJ2-7; TRBD1 aligns across 8 bases. CDR3 length: 15 amino acids. V trimming: 3 bases; J trimming: 7 bases; junction bases outside the gene matches: 11. The germline gives CDR1 MNHNS, CDR2 SASEGT. For the CDR3, the DNA is TGTGCCAGCAGTGAGACCGAACAGGGGGTCTGGGAGCAGTACTTC. Amino acid sequence: CASSETEQGVWEQYF.

The rearrangement links TRBV2 to TRBJ1-4, with 10 positions matching TRBD1. V shed 7 bases and J 7 bases; nucleotides not matched to a gene: 6. CDR3 length: 14 residues. The germline V gene has CDR1 SNHLY and CDR2 FYNNEI. In DNA form, the CDR3 reads TGTGCCAGCACCAAGGACAGGGGGTTTGAAAAACTGTTTTTT. It yields the protein CASTKDRGFEKLFF.

The rearrangement joins TRBV29-1 to TRBJ1-1, with TRBD1 matching over 9 bases. The V and J ends lost 7 bases and 5 bases, in that order; junction bases with no gene match: 11. The germline CDR1 and CDR2 sequences are SQVTM and ANQGSEA. This CDR3 comprises 14 residues. CDR3 amino acids: CSEGTGTAGTEAFF. CDR3 DNA: TGCAGCGAGGGGACAGGGACAGCGGGGACTGAAGCTTTCTTT.

This clonotype was observed a few times. V usage is TRBV6-4 and J usage is TRBJ2-1, with 8 bases that match TRBD2. Germline lookup yields CDR1 MRHNA and CDR2 SNTAGT. The V gene end was trimmed by 4 bases and the J gene end by 7 bases; junction bases not matched to a gene: 6. The CDR3 runs to 14 residues. The CDR3 DNA is TGTGCCAGCAGTGGGGGCGGGGGGCGTAATGAGCAGTTCTTC. Its protein is CASSGGGGRNEQFF.

The sample holds many counts of this clonotype. This chain joins TRBV12-3 or TRBV12-4 and TRBJ1-5; D is undetermined. Trimming shortened V by 7 bases and J by 1 base, and 5 bases separated the two germline ends. This CDR3 comprises 12 residues. CDR3 protein: CASMVSNQPQHF. The CDR3, as DNA: TGTGCCAGCATGGTGAGCAATCAGCCCCAGCATTTT.

This clonotype appeared a few times. The chain employs TRBV4-2 and TRBJ2-7; D gene ambiguous. From germline, CDR1 is LGHNA and CDR2 YNFKEQ. The germline V and J ends were trimmed by 0 bases and 3 bases, with 9 bases remaining between them. This CDR3 has 14 residues. The CDR3 sequence is CASSQDAGIYEQYF. CDR3 nucleotides: TGTGCCAGCAGCCAAGATGCCGGTATCTACGAGCAGTACTTC.

This clonotype was recorded many times. This rearrangement joins TRBV12-3 or TRBV12-4 to TRBJ1-3; no clear D. With 0 bases removed from V and 2 bases from J, the gap between germline ends came to 5 bases. This CDR3 is 14 amino acids long. The CDR3 region is CASSLAGTGNTIYF. CDR3 coding DNA: TGTGCCAGCAGTTTAGCGGGGACTGGAAACACCATATATTTT.

This clonotype was counted many times. V and J are TRBV9 and TRBJ1-2; 9 nucleotides line up with TRBD1. V lost 7 bases, J lost 2 bases, and 18 bases stayed unmatched. Germline lookup yields CDR1 SGDLS and CDR2 YYNGEE. CDR3 size: 18 residues. In DNA form, the CDR3 reads TGTGCCAGCTTCGGGACAGGGATTATTCAAGGAGCGAACTATGGCTACACCTTC. Its protein product is CASFGTGIIQGANYGYTF.

J is TRBJ2-3 and V is TRBV7-9; D remains unclear. CDR1 is SEHNR, CDR2 FQNEAQ, per germline (reference sequence). The CDR3 has 13 amino acids. V lost 7 bases to trimming and J lost 4 bases, with 12 bases between them. The chain's CDR3 is CASTPRAPDTQYF. CDR3 DNA sequence: TGTGCCAGCACCCCAAGGGCACCAGATACGCAGTATTTT.

This clonotype was seen at least ten times. J is TRBJ2-7 and V is TRBV25-1; 13 bases fit TRBD2. Germline CDR1 and CDR2: MGHDK and SYGVNS. The ends lost 6 bases at V and 7 bases at J; junction bases unmatched: 3. This CDR3 has 13 amino acids. The CDR3 reads CASSLLAGGEQYF. The DNA of the CDR3 is TGTGCCAGCAGCCTACTAGCGGGGGGGGAGCAGTACTTC.

This clonotype turned up a few times. The gene calls are TRBV5-1 and TRBJ2-5; 9 nucleotides agree with TRBD2. Germline V gene sequence: CDR1 SGHRS, CDR2 YFSETQ. The CDR3 is 16 residues long. V gave up 0 bases and J gave up 5 bases; unmatched junction bases: 8. The CDR3 spells CASSLGGSGSAETQYF. In DNA, the CDR3 is TGCGCCAGCAGCTTGGGGGGTAGCGGGAGTGCGGAGACCCAGTACTTC.

The chain uses TRBV20-1 and TRBJ1-1; D is unresolved. The V end was cut by 0 bases, the J end by 2 bases, with 7 bases between. The germline gives CDR1 DFQATT, CDR2 SNEGSKA (reference sequence). The CDR3 consists of 13 residues. In nucleotides, the CDR3 is TGCAGTGCTAGAGATTACGGAAACACTGAAGCTTTCTTT. Its protein product is CSARDYGNTEAFF.